A selection of T cell receptor beta chains follows, all from one sample in a study of blood T cell repertoires in COVID-19. The assay was immunoSEQ multiplex PCR, and TCRdb's table has in-frame clones only and misses some. Among 250,000 or so clones listed, about 82% were seen once. Material for sequencing was peripheral blood. These receptors all stem from a woman aged 60-75 years with active or convalescent COVID-19. The CDR3 runs from the conserved cysteine through the conserved F or W. D genes are given only for firm matches. Size is omitted from some rows. Given values are once, few, many or a class for expanded clones.

d_gene | abundance | j_gene | v_gene | CDR3aa | CDR3nt
TRBD1 | . | TRBJ1-5 | TRBV6-1 | CASSEWGTAENQPQHF | TGTGCCAGCAGTGAATGGGGGACAGCAGAGAATCAGCCCCAGCATTTT
TRBD1 | once | TRBJ1-1 | TRBV5-4 | CASSLGPGQGVVTEAFF | TGTGCCAGCAGCTTGGGACCGGGACAGGGAGTGGTCACTGAAGCTTTCTTT
TRBD1 | . | TRBJ1-1 | TRBV15 | CATSLTTGGTEAFF | TGTGCCACCAGCTTAACGACAGGGGGAACTGAAGCTTTCTTT
. | . | TRBJ2-1 | TRBV5-6 | CASSLPETPFNEQFF | TGTGCCAGCAGTCTCCCGGAGACCCCCTTCAATGAGCAGTTCTTC
TRBD1 | . | TRBJ1-1 | TRBV5-1 | CASSLEGAGTEAFF | TGCGCCAGCAGCTTGGAGGGGGCTGGTACTGAAGCTTTCTTT
. | . | TRBJ2-1 | TRBV12-3/TRBV12-4 | CASSSTGDEQFF | TGTGCCAGCAGCTCGACCGGGGATGAGCAGTTCTTC
. | once | TRBJ2-1 | TRBV4-1 | CASSQDQTLRGQFF | TGCGCCAGCAGCCAAGATCAAACCCTGCGGGGGCAGTTCTTC
. | . | TRBJ2-1 | TRBV19 | CASTLGGFSYNEQFF | TGTGCCAGTACCCTAGGAGGATTCTCCTACAATGAGCAGTTCTTC
. | . | TRBJ2-1 | TRBV4-1 | CASSQAETGINNEQFF | TGCGCCAGCAGCCAAGCCGAGACAGGTATCAACAATGAGCAGTTCTTC
. | . | TRBJ2-3 | TRBV5-4 | CASSLGSSGTDTQYF | TGTGCCAGCAGCTTGGGGTCCAGCGGGACAGATACGCAGTATTTT
. | . | TRBJ2-7 | TRBV28 | CASSLGDIAYEQYF | TGTGCCAGCAGCCTGGGGGACATTGCCTACGAGCAGTACTTC
TRBD1 | . | TRBJ1-1 | TRBV7-8 | CASSVFGTGVAGNTEAFF | TGTGCCAGCAGCGTGTTTGGGACAGGGGTCGCGGGGAACACTGAAGCTTTCTTT
TRBD1 | . | TRBJ1-5 | TRBV6-6 | CASSRQYNRQGVNQPQHF | TGTGCCAGCAGTCGACAATACAATAGACAGGGGGTCAATCAGCCCCAGCATTTT
. | many | TRBJ1-4 | TRBV19 | CASSIQAAEKLFF | TGTGCCAGTAGTATCCAGGCAGCCGAAAAACTGTTTTTT
TRBD2 | once | TRBJ2-7 | TRBV6-2/TRBV6-3 | CASSTVLAGVEQYF | TGTGCCAGCAGTACGGTTCTAGCGGGAGTCGAGCAGTACTTC
TRBD2 | . | TRBJ2-1 | TRBV24-1 | CATSDQGTSGGGDEQFF | TGTGCCACCAGTGACCAAGGGACTAGCGGGGGGGGAGATGAGCAGTTCTTC
. | . | TRBJ2-1 | TRBV14 | CASSPRPIGAFGEQFF | TGTGCCAGCAGCCCTAGACCGATAGGGGCTTTCGGTGAGCAGTTCTTC
. | few | TRBJ1-4 | TRBV3-1/TRBV3-2 | CASSAGGAPNEKLFF | TGTGCCAGCAGCGCCGGGGGGGCACCTAATGAAAAACTGTTTTTT
TRBD1 | . | TRBJ1-1 | TRBV10-3 | CAISGRIPGQEDEAFF | TGTGCCATCAGTGGGCGAATCCCGGGACAGGAAGATGAAGCTTTCTTT
TRBD2 | once | TRBJ2-4 | TRBV19 | CASSSGLAESKNIQYF | TGTGCCAGTAGCTCCGGACTAGCGGAAAGCAAAAACATTCAGTACTTC
. | . | TRBJ1-2 | TRBV18 | CASSPASGTTGYGYTF | TGTGCCAGCTCACCAGCGTCCGGGACGACAGGCTATGGCTACACCTTC
TRBD2 | . | TRBJ2-3 | TRBV9 | CASSKDLTSGGTDTQYF | TGTGCCAGCAGCAAAGATTTAACTAGCGGGGGGACAGATACGCAGTATTTT
TRBD1 | . | TRBJ1-6 | TRBV7-6 | CASSSGTGRSPLHF | TGTGCCAGCAGCTCCGGGACAGGGAGGTCACCCCTCCACTTT